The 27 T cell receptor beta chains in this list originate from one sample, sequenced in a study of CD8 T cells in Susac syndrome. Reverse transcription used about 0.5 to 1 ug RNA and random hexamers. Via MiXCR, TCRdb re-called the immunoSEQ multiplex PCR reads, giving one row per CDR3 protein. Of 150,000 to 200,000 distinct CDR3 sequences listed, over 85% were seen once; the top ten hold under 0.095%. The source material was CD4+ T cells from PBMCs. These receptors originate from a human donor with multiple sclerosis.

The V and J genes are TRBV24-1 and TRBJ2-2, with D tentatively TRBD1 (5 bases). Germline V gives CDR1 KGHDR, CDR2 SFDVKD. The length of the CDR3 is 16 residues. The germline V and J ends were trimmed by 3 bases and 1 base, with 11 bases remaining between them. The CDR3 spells CATSDPRTGNTGELFF. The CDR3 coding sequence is TGTGCCACCAGTGATCCCCGCACAGGGAACACCGGGGAGCTGTTTTTT.

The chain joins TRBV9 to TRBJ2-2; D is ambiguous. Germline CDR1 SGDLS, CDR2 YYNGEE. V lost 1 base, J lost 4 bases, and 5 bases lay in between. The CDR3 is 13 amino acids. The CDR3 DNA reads TGTGCCAGCAGCGTATCCCCCACCGGGGAGCTGTTTTTT. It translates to CASSVSPTGELFF.

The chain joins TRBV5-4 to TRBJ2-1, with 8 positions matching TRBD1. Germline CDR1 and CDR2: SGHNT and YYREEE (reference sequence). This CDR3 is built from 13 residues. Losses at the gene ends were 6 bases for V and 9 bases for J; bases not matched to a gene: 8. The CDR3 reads CASTDYRGTEQFF. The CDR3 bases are TGTGCCAGCACTGATTACAGGGGGACTGAGCAGTTCTTC.

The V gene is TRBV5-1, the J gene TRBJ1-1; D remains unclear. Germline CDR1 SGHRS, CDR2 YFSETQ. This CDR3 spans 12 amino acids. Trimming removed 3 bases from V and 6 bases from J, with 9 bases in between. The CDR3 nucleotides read TGCGCCAGCAGCTCCGCGGGTCCTGAAGCTTTCTTT. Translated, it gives CASSSAGPEAFF.

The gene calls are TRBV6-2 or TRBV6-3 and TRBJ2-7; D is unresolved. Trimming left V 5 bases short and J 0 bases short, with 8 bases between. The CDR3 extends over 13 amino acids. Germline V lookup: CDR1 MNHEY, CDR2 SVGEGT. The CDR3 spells CASSPQNSYEQYF. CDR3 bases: TGTGCCAGCAGTCCACAGAACTCCTACGAGCAGTACTTC.

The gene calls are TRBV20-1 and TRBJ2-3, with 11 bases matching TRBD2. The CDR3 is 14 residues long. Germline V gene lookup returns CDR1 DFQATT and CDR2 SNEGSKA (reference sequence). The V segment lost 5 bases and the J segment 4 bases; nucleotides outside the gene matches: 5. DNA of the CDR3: TGCAGTGCTGACCCGGGACTAGCGGCAGATACGCAGTATTTT. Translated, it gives CSADPGLAADTQYF.

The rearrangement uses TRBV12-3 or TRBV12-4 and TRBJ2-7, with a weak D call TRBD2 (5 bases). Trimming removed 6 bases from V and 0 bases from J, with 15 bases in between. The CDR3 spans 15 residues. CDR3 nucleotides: TGTGCCAGCAGCCCCCCGGCGGGTTCCTCCTACGAGCAGTACTTC. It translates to CASSPPAGSSYEQYF.

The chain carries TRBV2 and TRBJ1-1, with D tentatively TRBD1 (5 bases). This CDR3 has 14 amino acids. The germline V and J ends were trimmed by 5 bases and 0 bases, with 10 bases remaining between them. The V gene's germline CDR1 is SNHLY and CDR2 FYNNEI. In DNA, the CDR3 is TGTGCCAGCAGTAGACAGTTTATGAACACTGAAGCTTTCTTT. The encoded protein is CASSRQFMNTEAFF.

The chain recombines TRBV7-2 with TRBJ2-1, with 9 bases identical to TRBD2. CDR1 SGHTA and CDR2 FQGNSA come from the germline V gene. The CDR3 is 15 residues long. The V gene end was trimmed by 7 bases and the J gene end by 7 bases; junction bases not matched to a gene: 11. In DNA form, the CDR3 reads TGTGCCAGCAATTGGGGGGGAAGCGGGAGGAATGAGCAGTTCTTC. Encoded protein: CASNWGGSGRNEQFF.

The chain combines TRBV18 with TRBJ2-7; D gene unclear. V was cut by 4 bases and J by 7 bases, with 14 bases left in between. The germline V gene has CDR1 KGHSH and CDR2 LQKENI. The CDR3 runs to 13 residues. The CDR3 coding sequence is TGTGCCAGCTCACTACCCGTGGGCCGGGAGCAGTACTTC. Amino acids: CASSLPVGREQYF.

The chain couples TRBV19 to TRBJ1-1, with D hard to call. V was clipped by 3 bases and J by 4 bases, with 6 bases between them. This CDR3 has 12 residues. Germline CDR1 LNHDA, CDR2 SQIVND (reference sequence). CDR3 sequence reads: CASSIMGTEAFF. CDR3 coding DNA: TGTGCCAGTAGTATCATGGGCACTGAAGCTTTCTTT.

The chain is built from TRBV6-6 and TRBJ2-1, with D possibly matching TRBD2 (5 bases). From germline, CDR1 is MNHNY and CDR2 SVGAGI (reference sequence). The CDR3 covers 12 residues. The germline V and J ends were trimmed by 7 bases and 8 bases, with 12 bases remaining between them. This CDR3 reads CASTITGYEQFF. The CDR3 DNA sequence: TGTGCCAGCACCATAACGGGGTATGAGCAGTTCTTC.

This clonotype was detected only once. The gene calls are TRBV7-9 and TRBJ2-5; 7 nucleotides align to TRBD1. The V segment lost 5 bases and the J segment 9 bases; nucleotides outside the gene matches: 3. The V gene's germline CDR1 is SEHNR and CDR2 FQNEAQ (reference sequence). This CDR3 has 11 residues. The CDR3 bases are TGTGCCAGCAGCAAAGGGGGCCCCCAGTACTTC. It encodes CASSKGGPQYF.

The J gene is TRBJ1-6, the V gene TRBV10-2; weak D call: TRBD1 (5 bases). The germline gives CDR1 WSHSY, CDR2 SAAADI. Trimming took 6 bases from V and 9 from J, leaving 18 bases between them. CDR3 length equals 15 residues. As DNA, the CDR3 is TGCGCCAGCAGGGTTACAGTGGAGGGGAGTTCACCCCTCCACTTT. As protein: CASRVTVEGSSPLHF.

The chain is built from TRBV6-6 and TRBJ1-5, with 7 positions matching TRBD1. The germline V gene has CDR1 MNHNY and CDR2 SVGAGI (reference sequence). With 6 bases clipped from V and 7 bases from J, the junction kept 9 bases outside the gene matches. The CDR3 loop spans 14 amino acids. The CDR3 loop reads CASSRGGGGQPQHF. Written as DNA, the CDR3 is TGTGCCAGCAGCCGTGGAGGGGGCGGACAGCCCCAGCATTTT.

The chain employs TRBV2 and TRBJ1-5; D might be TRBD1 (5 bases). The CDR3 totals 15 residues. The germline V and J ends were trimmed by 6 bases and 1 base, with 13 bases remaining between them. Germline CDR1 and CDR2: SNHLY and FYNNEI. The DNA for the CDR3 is TGTGCCAGCAGCAGTCAGGGTCTAAGCAATCAGCCCCAGCATTTT. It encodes CASSSQGLSNQPQHF.

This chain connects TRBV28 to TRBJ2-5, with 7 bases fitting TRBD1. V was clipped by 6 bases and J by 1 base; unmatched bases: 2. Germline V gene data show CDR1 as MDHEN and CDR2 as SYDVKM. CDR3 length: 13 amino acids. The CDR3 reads CASSGQAQETQYF. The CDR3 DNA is TGTGCCAGCAGCGGACAGGCCCAAGAGACCCAGTACTTC. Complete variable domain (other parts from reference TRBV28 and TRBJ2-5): DVKVTQSSRYLVKRTGEKVFLECVQDMDHENMFWYRQDPGLGLRLIYFSYDVKMKEKGDIPEGYSVSREKKERFSLILESASTNQTSMYLCASSGQAQETQYFGPGTRLLVL.

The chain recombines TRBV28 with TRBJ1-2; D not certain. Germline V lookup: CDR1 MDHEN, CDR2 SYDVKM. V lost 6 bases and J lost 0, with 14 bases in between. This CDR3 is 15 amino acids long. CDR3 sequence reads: CASSRRRVANYGYTF. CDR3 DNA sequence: TGTGCCAGCAGCCGGCGGCGGGTTGCTAACTATGGCTACACCTTC.

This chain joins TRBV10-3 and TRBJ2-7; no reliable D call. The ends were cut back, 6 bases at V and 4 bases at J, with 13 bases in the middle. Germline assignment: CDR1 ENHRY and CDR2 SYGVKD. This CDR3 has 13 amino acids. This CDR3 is CAISPPEVYEQYF. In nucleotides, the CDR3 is TGTGCCATCAGCCCTCCCGAAGTTTACGAGCAGTACTTC.

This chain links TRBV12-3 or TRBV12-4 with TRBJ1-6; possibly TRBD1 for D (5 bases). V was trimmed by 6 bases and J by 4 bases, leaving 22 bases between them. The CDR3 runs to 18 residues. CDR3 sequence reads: CASSRRTGFRDYNSPLHF. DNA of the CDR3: TGTGCCAGCAGCCGTAGGACGGGATTCAGGGATTATAATTCACCCCTCCACTTT.

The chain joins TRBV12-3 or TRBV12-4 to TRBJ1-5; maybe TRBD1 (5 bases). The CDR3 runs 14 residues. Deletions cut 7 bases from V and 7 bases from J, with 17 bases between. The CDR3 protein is CASTQTGVGQPQHF. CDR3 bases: TGTGCCAGCACCCAAACGGGGGTTGGGCAGCCCCAGCATTTT.

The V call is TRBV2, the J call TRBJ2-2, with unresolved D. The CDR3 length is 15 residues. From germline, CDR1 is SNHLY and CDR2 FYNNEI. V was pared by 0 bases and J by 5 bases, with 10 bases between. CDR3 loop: CASSEARPGTGELFF. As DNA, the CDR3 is TGTGCCAGCAGTGAAGCGCGACCAGGTACCGGGGAGCTGTTTTTT.

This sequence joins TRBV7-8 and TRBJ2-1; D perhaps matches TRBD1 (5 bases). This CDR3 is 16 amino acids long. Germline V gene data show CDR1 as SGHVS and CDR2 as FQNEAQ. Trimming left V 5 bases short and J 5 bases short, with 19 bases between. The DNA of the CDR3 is TGTGCCAGCAGCGTAAACAGGCGCAGCCGAAACAATGAGCAGTTCTTC. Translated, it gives CASSVNRRSRNNEQFF.

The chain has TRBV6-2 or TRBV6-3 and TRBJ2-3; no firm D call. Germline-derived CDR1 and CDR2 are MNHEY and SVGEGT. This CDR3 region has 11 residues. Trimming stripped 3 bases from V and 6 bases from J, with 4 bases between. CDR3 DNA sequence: TGTGCCAGCAGTTATGGGGATACGCAGTATTTT. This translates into CASSYGDTQYF.

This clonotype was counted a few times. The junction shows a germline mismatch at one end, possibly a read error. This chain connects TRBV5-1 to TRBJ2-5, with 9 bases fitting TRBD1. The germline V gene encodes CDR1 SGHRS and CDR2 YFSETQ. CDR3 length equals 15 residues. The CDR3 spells CASSLAGTGQETQYF. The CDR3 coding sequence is TGTGCCAGCAGCTTGGCGGGGACAGGGCAAGAGACCCAGTACTTC.

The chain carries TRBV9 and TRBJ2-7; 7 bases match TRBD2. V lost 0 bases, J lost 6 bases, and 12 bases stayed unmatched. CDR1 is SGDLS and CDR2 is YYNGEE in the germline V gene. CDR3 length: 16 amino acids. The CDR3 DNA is TGTGCCAGCAGCGTAGAATTTGCGGGAGCCGGAAGCGAGCAGTACTTC. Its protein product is CASSVEFAGAGSEQYF.

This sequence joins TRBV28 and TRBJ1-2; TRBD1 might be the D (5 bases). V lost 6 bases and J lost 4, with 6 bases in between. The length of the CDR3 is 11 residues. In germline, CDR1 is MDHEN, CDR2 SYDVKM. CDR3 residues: CASRRGYGYTF. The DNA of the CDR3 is TGTGCCAGCAGAAGGGGCTATGGCTACACCTTC.